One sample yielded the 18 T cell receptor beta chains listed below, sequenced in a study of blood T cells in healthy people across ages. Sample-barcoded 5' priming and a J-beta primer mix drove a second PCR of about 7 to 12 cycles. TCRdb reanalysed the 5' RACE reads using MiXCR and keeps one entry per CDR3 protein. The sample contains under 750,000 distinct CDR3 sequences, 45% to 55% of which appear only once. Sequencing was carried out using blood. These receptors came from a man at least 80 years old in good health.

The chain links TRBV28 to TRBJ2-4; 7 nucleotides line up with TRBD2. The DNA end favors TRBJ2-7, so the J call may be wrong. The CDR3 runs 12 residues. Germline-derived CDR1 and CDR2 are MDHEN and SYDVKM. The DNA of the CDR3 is TGTGCCACAACTAGCGAGAACTACGAGCAGTACTTC. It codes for CATTSENYEQYF.

CDR3 sequence reads: CATADSASYNEQFF. The CDR3 DNA is TGTGCCACCGCAGACAGTGCCTCCTACAATGAGCAGTTCTTC. The J gene is TRBJ2-1, the V gene TRBV24-1, with D possibly being TRBD1 (5 bases). In germline, CDR1 is KGHDR, CDR2 SFDVKD. V was pared by 9 bases and J by 0 bases, with 11 bases between. The CDR3 totals 14 residues.

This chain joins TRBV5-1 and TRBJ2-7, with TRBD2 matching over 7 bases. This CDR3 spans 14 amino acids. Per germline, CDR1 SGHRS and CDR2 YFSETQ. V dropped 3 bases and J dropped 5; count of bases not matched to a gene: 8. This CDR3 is CASSSGGTNHEQYF. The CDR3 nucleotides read TGCGCCAGCAGCTCCGGCGGGACTAACCACGAGCAGTACTTC. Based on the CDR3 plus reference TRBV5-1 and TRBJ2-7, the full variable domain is KAGVTQTPRYLIKTRGQQVTLSCSPISGHRSVSWYQQTPGQGLQFLFEYFSETQRNKGNFPGRFSGRQFSNSRSEMNVSTLELGDSALYLCASSSGGTNHEQYFGPGTRLTVT.

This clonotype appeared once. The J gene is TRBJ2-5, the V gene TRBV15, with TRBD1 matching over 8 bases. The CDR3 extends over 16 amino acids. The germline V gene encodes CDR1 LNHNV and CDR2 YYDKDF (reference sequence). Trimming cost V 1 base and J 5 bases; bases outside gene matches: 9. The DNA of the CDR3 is TGTGCCACCAGCAGAGCCCAGGGGGCAGTTTGGGAGACCCAGTACTTC. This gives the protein CATSRAQGAVWETQYF.

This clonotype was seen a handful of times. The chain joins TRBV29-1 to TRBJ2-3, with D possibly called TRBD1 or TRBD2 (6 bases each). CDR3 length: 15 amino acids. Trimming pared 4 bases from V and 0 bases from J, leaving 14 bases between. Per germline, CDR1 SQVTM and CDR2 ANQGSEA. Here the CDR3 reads CSVGGLASSTDTQYF. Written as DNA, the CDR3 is TGCAGCGTTGGGGGGCTAGCGTCTAGCACAGATACGCAGTATTTT.

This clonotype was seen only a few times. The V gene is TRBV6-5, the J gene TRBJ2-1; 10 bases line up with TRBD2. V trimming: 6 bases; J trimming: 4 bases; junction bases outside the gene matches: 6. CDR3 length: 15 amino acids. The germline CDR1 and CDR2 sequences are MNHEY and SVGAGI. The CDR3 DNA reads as TGTGCCAGCAGCGACAGCGGGGGGGCTTACAATGAGCAGTTCTTC. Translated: CASSDSGGAYNEQFF.

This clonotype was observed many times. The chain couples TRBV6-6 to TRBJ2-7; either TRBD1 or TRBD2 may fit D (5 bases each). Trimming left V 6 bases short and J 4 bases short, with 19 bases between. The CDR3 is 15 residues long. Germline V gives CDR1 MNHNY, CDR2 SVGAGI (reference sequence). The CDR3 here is CASRPDGTGAYEQYF. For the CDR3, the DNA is TGTGCCAGCAGGCCCGACGGGACGGGCGCATACGAGCAGTACTTC.

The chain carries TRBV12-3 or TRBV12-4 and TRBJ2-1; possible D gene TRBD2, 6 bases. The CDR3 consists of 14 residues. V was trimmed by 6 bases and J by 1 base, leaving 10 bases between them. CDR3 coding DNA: TGTGCCAGCAGCCCGGGGGTATCCTACAATGAGCAGTTCTTC. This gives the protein CASSPGVSYNEQFF.

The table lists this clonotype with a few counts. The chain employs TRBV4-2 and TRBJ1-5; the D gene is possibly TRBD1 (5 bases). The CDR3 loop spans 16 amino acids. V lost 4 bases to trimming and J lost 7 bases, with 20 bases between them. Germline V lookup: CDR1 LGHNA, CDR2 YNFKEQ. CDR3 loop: CASSPYVREGGQPQHF. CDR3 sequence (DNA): TGTGCCAGCAGCCCCTACGTCAGGGAGGGTGGACAGCCCCAGCATTTT.

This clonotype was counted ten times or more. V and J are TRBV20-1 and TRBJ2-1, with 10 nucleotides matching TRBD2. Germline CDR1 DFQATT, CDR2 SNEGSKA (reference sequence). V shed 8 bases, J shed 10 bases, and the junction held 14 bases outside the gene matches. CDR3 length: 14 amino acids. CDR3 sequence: CSTSSGRRVGEQFF. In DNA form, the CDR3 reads TGCAGTACCTCTAGCGGGAGAAGGGTCGGCGAGCAGTTCTTC.

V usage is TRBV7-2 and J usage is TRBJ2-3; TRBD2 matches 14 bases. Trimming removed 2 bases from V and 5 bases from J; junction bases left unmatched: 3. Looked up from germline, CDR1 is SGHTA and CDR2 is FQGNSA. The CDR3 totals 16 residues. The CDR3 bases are TGTGCCAGCAGCTTAATGGGACTAGCGGGGGAAGATACGCAGTATTTT. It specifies CASSLMGLAGEDTQYF.

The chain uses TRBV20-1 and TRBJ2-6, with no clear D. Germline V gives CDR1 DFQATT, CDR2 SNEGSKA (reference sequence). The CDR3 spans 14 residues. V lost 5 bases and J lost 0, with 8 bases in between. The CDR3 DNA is TGCAGTGCTCTCCCCACCTCTGGGGCCAACGTCCTGACTTTC. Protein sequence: CSALPTSGANVLTF.

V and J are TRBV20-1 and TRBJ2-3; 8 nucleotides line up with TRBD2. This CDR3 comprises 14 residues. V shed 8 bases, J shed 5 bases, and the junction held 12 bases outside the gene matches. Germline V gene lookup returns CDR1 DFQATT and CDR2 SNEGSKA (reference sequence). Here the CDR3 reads CSSGVAGIGDTQYF. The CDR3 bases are TGCAGTTCTGGAGTAGCGGGGATTGGAGATACGCAGTATTTT.

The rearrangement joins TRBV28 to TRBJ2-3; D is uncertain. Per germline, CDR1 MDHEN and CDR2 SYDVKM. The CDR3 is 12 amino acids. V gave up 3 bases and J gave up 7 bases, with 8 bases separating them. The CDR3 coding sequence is TGTGCCAGCAGTTTTTCGGGCTATACGCAGTATTTT. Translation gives CASSFSGYTQYF.

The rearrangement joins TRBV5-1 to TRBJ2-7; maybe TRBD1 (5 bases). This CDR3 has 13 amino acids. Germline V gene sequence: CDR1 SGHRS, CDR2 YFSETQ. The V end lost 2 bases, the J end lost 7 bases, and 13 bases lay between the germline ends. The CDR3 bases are TGCGCCAGCAGCTTCAGGGATGGGAATGAGCAGTACTTC. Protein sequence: CASSFRDGNEQYF.

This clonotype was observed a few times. This chain's CDR3 is CASSLRIPSSGGFTDTQYF. Written as DNA, the CDR3 is TGTGCCAGCAGCCTACGTATACCCTCTAGCGGGGGGTTCACAGATACGCAGTATTTT. The chain employs TRBV7-3 and TRBJ2-3; 11 bases are shared with TRBD2. The germline gives CDR1 SGHTA, CDR2 FQGTGA. The CDR3 is made up of 19 amino acids. V was pared by 5 bases and J by 2 bases, with 15 bases of the junction left unmatched.

CDR3 amino acids: CASSYSSQRRYSNQPQHF. The CDR3 DNA reads as TGTGCCAGCAGTTACTCTTCCCAGAGGAGATATAGCAATCAGCCCCAGCATTTT. The V gene is TRBV6-5, the J gene TRBJ1-5; no reliable D call. CDR3 length: 18 amino acids. CDR1 MNHEY and CDR2 SVGAGI come from the germline V gene. Trimming stripped 0 bases from V and 0 bases from J, with 15 bases between.

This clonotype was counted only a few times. Written as DNA, the CDR3 is TGCGCCAGCAGCTTGTGGTCGTCGGGAGGCACAGATACGCAGTATTTT. Its protein product is CASSLWSSGGTDTQYF. The J gene is TRBJ2-3, the V gene TRBV5-1, with TRBD2 as a possible D gene (6 bases). This CDR3 is 16 amino acids long. Trimming removed 1 base at V and 1 base at J, with 13 bases between. CDR1 SGHRS and CDR2 YFSETQ come from the germline V gene.